One and the same sample provided the 30 T cell receptor beta chains below, sequenced in a study of T cell repertoires in cytomegalovirus infection. No antigen has been identified for these receptors. One entry per CDR3 protein, called by TCRdb with MiXCR from the reads. Of about 900,000 distinct CDR3 sequences listed, around a third are singletons. Sequencing used cultured CD8+ T cells from PBMCs, obtained from culture after CMV antigen stimulation. The receptors shown here come from a human donor in good health (CMV status not recorded). Some clones in this sample may be carry-over from other donors' samples.

This clonotype was seen a few times. J is TRBJ1-1 and V is TRBV7-9; a weak D match, TRBD1 (6 bases). The CDR3 sequence is 17 residues long. Germline CDR1 and CDR2: SEHNR and FQNEAQ (reference sequence). The V and J ends lost 4 bases and 2 bases respectively, with 20 bases between them. The chain's CDR3 is CASSSIRVRTDNTEAFF. The CDR3 DNA sequence: TGTGCCAGCAGCTCTATTCGGGTTCGGACAGACAACACTGAAGCTTTCTTT. Drawing the rest from reference TRBV7-9 and TRBJ1-1, the complete variable domain is DTGVSQNPRHKITKRGQNVTFRCDPISEHNRLYWYRQTLGQGPEFLTYFQNEAQLEKSRLLSDRFSAERPKGSFSTLEIQRTEQGDSAMYLCASSSIRVRTDNTEAFFGQGTRLTVV.

The V call is TRBV2, the J call TRBJ1-6; D might be TRBD1 (5 bases). V was pared by 1 base and J by 8 bases, with 12 bases between. Germline values: CDR1 SNHLY, CDR2 FYNNEI. The CDR3 has 15 residues. In DNA form, the CDR3 reads TGTGCCAGCAGTGAAGTAAACGGGGCGGATTCACCCCTCCACTTT. Amino acid sequence: CASSEVNGADSPLHF.

This clonotype came up a few times. The chain is built from TRBV7-8 and TRBJ2-7, with D possibly being TRBD1 or TRBD2 (5 bases each). V lost 5 bases and J 0 bases, leaving 14 bases between the germline ends. Germline CDR1 and CDR2: SGHVS and FQNEAQ. CDR3 size: 15 residues. The CDR3 reads CASSPEGWSSYEQYV. In DNA form, the CDR3 reads TGTGCCAGCAGCCCCGAGGGGTGGAGCTCCTACGAGCAGTACGTC.

The gene calls are TRBV7-6 and TRBJ2-1; the D is unclear. The CDR3 is 12 residues long. V gave up 3 bases and J gave up 7 bases, with 7 bases separating them. Germline CDR1 and CDR2: SGHVS and FNYEAQ. DNA for the CDR3: TGTGCCAGCAGCTTCATTAAGAATGAGCAGTTCTTC. It translates to CASSFIKNEQFF.

V gene TRBV27 combines with J gene TRBJ2-5, with TRBD2 identical over 12 bases. The V and J ends lost 5 bases and 5 bases, in that order; junction bases with no gene match: 6. Germline CDR1 and CDR2: MNHEY and SMNVEV (reference sequence). The CDR3 consists of 15 residues. CDR3 nucleotides: TGTGCCAGCAGTCCTACGGGGACTAGCGGGGAGACCCAGTACTTC. Protein product: CASSPTGTSGETQYF.

Comments on this clonotype: An end of the junction differs from the germline gene, which may be a read error. J is TRBJ2-5 and V is TRBV5-3; 12 bases are a match to TRBD2. TRBV5-3 is known as an ORF, though its function is uncertain. The CDR3 contains 17 residues. CDR3 sequence reads: CASSLGTGLAGRETQYF. CDR3 DNA sequence: TGTGCCAGCAGCTTGGGGACAGGACTAGCGGGGCGGGAGACCCAGTACTTC.

This clonotype was recorded at least ten times. The rearrangement uses TRBV7-6 and TRBJ2-3, with 13 bases identical to TRBD2. From germline, CDR1 is SGHVS and CDR2 FNYEAQ. V was pared by 4 bases and J by 2 bases, with 6 bases of the junction left unmatched. The CDR3 contains 17 residues. The DNA of the CDR3 is TGTGCCAGCAGCTCCCCGACTAGCGGGGGGAACACAGATACGCAGTATTTT. Its protein product is CASSSPTSGGNTDTQYF.

This clonotype has a count of ten or more. The chain uses TRBV19 and TRBJ1-5, with D perhaps TRBD1 (5 bases). The CDR3 runs to 14 residues. Germline CDR1 and CDR2: LNHDA and SQIVND (reference sequence). The V and J ends lost 8 bases and 1 base respectively, with 12 bases between them. The CDR3 DNA follows: TGTGCCAGTTCCAGACAGTGGAGCAATCAGCCCCAGCATTTT. Protein sequence: CASSRQWSNQPQHF.

This rearrangement joins TRBV7-4 to TRBJ2-3; possibly TRBD1 for D (5 bases). Trimming stripped 1 base from V and 1 base from J, with 15 bases between. The CDR3 spans 17 residues. Germline V gene data show CDR1 as SGHVT and CDR2 as SQSDAQ. The CDR3 reads CASSLDNSWGRTDTQYF. The CDR3 coding sequence is TGTGCCAGCAGCTTAGACAATTCTTGGGGCCGCACAGATACGCAGTATTTT.

This clonotype has just a few counts. CDR3 region: CASSFWGAFPDTQYF. In DNA, the CDR3 is TGTGCCAGCAGCTTTTGGGGGGCTTTCCCAGATACGCAGTATTTT. V usage is TRBV27 and J usage is TRBJ2-3, with D possibly called TRBD1 or TRBD2 (6 bases each). Trimming removed 6 bases from V and 4 bases from J, with 17 bases in between. The germline V gene encodes CDR1 MNHEY and CDR2 SMNVEV (reference sequence). CDR3 length: 15 residues.

In this sample, this clonotype turned up many times. The rearrangement links TRBV27 to TRBJ2-7; 11 bases agree with TRBD1. The length of the CDR3 is 14 residues. The germline V gene has CDR1 MNHEY and CDR2 SMNVEV (reference sequence). Trimming removed 3 bases from V and 4 bases from J; junction bases left unmatched: 2. The CDR3 protein is CASSLGQGVYEQYF. The DNA for the CDR3 is TGTGCCAGCAGTTTGGGACAGGGGGTGTACGAGCAGTACTTC.

This clonotype occurred many times. The chain combines TRBV7-6 with TRBJ1-6; tentative D call: TRBD1 (5 bases). Germline CDR1 SGHVS, CDR2 FNYEAQ. V shed 5 bases and J shed 9 bases, with 20 bases lying between them. This CDR3 spans 16 amino acids. The CDR3 bases are TGTGCCAGCAGCCCCGGGACGCGGACGGGGTTTTCACCCCTCCACTTT. Its protein is CASSPGTRTGFSPLHF.

In this sample, this clonotype turned up many times. The CDR3 is CASSDRKNTEAFF. The CDR3 nucleotides are TGTGCCAGCTCAGACAGAAAGAACACTGAAGCTTTCTTT. The chain is built from TRBV7-6 and TRBJ1-1, with D perhaps matching TRBD1 (5 bases). Trimming stripped 8 bases from V and 1 base from J, with 11 bases between. The CDR3 covers 13 residues. From germline, CDR1 is SGHVS and CDR2 FNYEAQ.

This clonotype was detected ten times or more. CDR3 sequence: CASSAQGVNTEAFF. The CDR3 DNA sequence: TGTGCCAGCAGCGCACAGGGGGTGAACACTGAAGCTTTCTTT. The rearrangement links TRBV12-3 or TRBV12-4 to TRBJ1-1, with 8 positions matching TRBD1. The CDR3 has 14 amino acids. V gave up 6 bases and J gave up 0 bases; unmatched junction bases: 3.

The chain is built from TRBV7-2 and TRBJ1-2; 10 bases fit TRBD1. Losses at the gene ends were 1 base for V and 3 bases for J; bases not matched to a gene: 5. CDR3 length: 16 amino acids. CDR1 is SGHTA, CDR2 FQGNSA, per germline. CDR3 sequence: CASSLVVGQGDYGYTF. DNA for the CDR3: TGTGCCAGCAGCTTAGTAGTAGGACAGGGGGACTATGGCTACACCTTC. The whole variable domain, remainder taken from reference TRBV7-2 and TRBJ1-2, is GAGVSQSPSNKVTEKGKDVELRCDPISGHTALYWYRQSLGQGLEFLIYFQGNSAPDKSGLPSDRFSAERTGGSVSTLTIQRTQQEDSAVYLCASSLVVGQGDYGYTFGSGTRLTVV.

In its sample, this clonotype was seen a few times. The J gene is TRBJ2-3, the V gene TRBV15; 7 positions agree with TRBD1. The CDR3 extends over 12 amino acids. CDR1 is LNHNV, CDR2 YYDKDF, per germline (reference sequence). Trimming removed 3 bases from V and 9 bases from J; junction bases left unmatched: 3. The CDR3 here is CATSRTGTTQYF. The CDR3 region has the DNA TGTGCCACCAGCAGGACAGGGACAACGCAGTATTTT. The whole variable domain, remainder taken from reference TRBV15 and TRBJ2-3, is DAMVIQNPRYQVTQFGKPVTLSCSQTLNHNVMYWYQQKSSQAPKLLFHYYDKDFNNEADTPDNFQSRRPNTSFCFLDIRSPGLGDTAMYLCATSRTGTTQYFGPGTRLTVL.

This sequence joins TRBV29-1 and TRBJ2-1, with D possibly being TRBD2 (6 bases). Trimming removed 6 bases at V and 8 bases at J, with 14 bases between. The CDR3 sequence is 12 residues long. CDR1 is SQVTM, CDR2 ANQGSEA, per germline. The CDR3 sequence: CSVSWGVYEQFF. The CDR3 DNA reads as TGCAGCGTGTCTTGGGGGGTCTATGAGCAGTTCTTC.

This clonotype was detected a few times. The chain uses TRBV7-8 and TRBJ2-7; D is uncertain. The germline V gene encodes CDR1 SGHVS and CDR2 FQNEAQ. The V and J ends lost 1 base and 6 bases respectively, with 10 bases between them. This CDR3 spans 13 amino acids. DNA of the CDR3: TGTGCCAGCAGCTTAGGCTTGGGTCTCGAGCAGTACGTC. Residues: CASSLGLGLEQYV.

The V and J genes are TRBV10-2 and TRBJ2-7, with D unresolved. The CDR3 extends over 13 amino acids. Germline CDR1 and CDR2: WSHSY and SAAADI. Trimming shortened V by 8 bases and J by 4 bases, and 15 bases separated the two germline ends. The CDR3 is CASSGSFFYEQYF. The CDR3 DNA sequence: TGCGCCAGCTCCGGGTCTTTCTTTTACGAGCAGTACTTC.

This clonotype has more than one count but fewer than ten. The chain links TRBV7-6 to TRBJ1-2, with D possibly matching TRBD1 (6 bases). CDR1 and CDR2 from the germline V gene are SGHVS and FNYEAQ. Trimming stripped 0 bases from V and 6 bases from J, with 11 bases between. The CDR3 is made up of 14 amino acids. CDR3 nucleotide sequence: TGTGCCAGCAGCTTAGCCCCCAGGGGAAATGGCTACACCTTC. It yields the protein CASSLAPRGNGYTF.

This chain connects TRBV4-1 to TRBJ2-1, with no clear D. This CDR3 is 14 amino acids long. V shed 4 bases and J shed 6 bases, with 13 bases lying between them. The germline CDR1 and CDR2 sequences are MGHRA and YSYEKL. The CDR3 loop is CASSPEGLGNEQFF. The CDR3 DNA sequence: TGCGCCAGCAGCCCCGAAGGGTTAGGCAATGAGCAGTTCTTC.

The genes are TRBV6-5 and TRBJ2-3; TRBD2 might be the D (6 bases). Trimming left V 3 bases short and J 0 bases short, with 7 bases between. This CDR3 has 14 residues. The germline V gene encodes CDR1 MNHEY and CDR2 SVGAGI. The CDR3 here is CASSYGRSTDTQYF. CDR3 coding DNA: TGTGCCAGCAGTTATGGGAGGAGCACAGATACGCAGTATTTT.

The chain employs TRBV7-9 and TRBJ2-1; 8 bases are shared with TRBD1. Germline trimming cut 0 bases from V and 5 bases from J; bases unmatched to any gene: 9. CDR1 and CDR2 from the germline V gene are SEHNR and FQNEAQ (reference sequence). CDR3 length equals 17 residues. CDR3 DNA sequence: TGTGCCAGCAGCTTAGCGCCGGCAGGGGGCTGGGACAATGAGCAGTTCTTC. This sequence encodes CASSLAPAGGWDNEQFF.

The gene calls are TRBV2 and TRBJ2-2; TRBD1 matches 9 bases. Trimming cost V 6 bases and J 1 base; bases outside gene matches: 9. Germline loops: CDR1 SNHLY, CDR2 FYNNEI. The CDR3 runs to 17 residues. The CDR3 DNA reads as TGTGCCAGCAGAATCCCCCGGGACAGGGTGAACACCGGGGAGCTGTTTTTT. It is translated as CASRIPRDRVNTGELFF.

This clonotype turned up a few times. The J gene is TRBJ2-5, the V gene TRBV5-4; either TRBD1 or TRBD2 may supply D (5 bases each). From germline, CDR1 is SGHNT and CDR2 YYREEE (reference sequence). The CDR3 is made up of 15 amino acids. V gave up 5 bases and J gave up 2 bases, with 16 bases separating them. The CDR3 protein is CASSSPGTRQETQYF. The CDR3 DNA reads as TGTGCCAGCAGTTCACCCGGGACCAGACAAGAGACCCAGTACTTC.

V gene TRBV2 combines with J gene TRBJ1-1; tentative D call: TRBD1 (5 bases). CDR1 SNHLY and CDR2 FYNNEI come from the germline V gene. The CDR3 is 15 amino acids. V was trimmed by 6 bases and J by 3 bases, leaving 17 bases between them. CDR3 loop: CASSDSDSHHTEAFF. CDR3 bases: TGTGCCAGCAGCGACTCAGACAGTCATCACACTGAAGCTTTCTTT.

This clonotype has more than one count but fewer than ten. V is TRBV6-5 and J is TRBJ1-2; 7 bases fit TRBD1. CDR1 MNHEY and CDR2 SVGAGI come from the germline V gene. The CDR3 is 18 amino acids. The V segment lost 0 bases and the J segment 2 bases; nucleotides outside the gene matches: 12. The CDR3 loop reads CASSYSTGDSRQNYGYTF. CDR3 nucleotide sequence: TGTGCCAGCAGTTACTCCACGGGGGACAGCAGGCAAAACTATGGCTACACCTTC.

DNA for the CDR3: TGTGCCAGCAGCTTAAACGGGGGATCGATGTCGTCTGGAAACACCATATATTTT. This gives the protein CASSLNGGSMSSGNTIYF. The rearrangement uses TRBV7-3 and TRBJ1-3; possible D gene TRBD1, 5 bases. V gave up 1 base and J gave up 1 base, with 17 bases separating them. The CDR3 loop spans 18 amino acids. CDR1 is SGHTA and CDR2 is FQGTGA in the germline V gene.

As concerns this clonotype: The conserved final phenylalanine or tryptophan is absent from the CDR3, which likely points to a read error. This chain uses TRBV12-3 or TRBV12-4 with TRBJ2-1, with TRBD1 matching over 9 bases. Trimming took 7 bases from V and 5 from J; bases not matched to a gene: 18. This CDR3 is 18 amino acids long. CDR3 sequence reads: CASKPGQGAPNLDNEQFS. In nucleotides, the CDR3 is TGTGCCAGCAAACCGGGACAGGGAGCTCCTAATTTAGACAATGAGCAGTTCTCC.

This clonotype was seen a handful of times. The chain employs TRBV7-9 and TRBJ2-7, with a possible D match to TRBD2 (6 bases). From germline, CDR1 is SEHNR and CDR2 FQNEAQ (reference sequence). The CDR3 totals 13 residues. Trimming left V 8 bases short and J 0 bases short, with 11 bases between. The DNA of the CDR3 is TGTGCCAGCTTGAGGGACTTCTCCTACGAGCAGTACTTC. This encodes CASLRDFSYEQYF.